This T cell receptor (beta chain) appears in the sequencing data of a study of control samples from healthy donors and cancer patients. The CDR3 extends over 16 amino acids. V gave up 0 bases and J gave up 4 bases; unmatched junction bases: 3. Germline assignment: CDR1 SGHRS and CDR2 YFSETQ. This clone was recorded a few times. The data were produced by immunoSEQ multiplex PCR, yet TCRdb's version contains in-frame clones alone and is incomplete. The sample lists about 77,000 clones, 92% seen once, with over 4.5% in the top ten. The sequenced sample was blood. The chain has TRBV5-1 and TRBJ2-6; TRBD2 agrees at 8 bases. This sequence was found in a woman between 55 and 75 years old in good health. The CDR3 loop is CASSLVAGFGANVLTF. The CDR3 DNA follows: TGCGCCAGCAGCTTGGTAGCGGGGTTCGGGGCCAACGTCCTGACTTTC.